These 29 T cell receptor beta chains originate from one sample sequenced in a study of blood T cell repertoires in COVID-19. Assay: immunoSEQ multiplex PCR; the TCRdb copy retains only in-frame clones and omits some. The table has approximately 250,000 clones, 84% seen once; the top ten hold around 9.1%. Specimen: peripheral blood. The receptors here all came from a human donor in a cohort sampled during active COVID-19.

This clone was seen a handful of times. This chain's CDR3 is CASSPTWSSNYGYTF. In nucleotides, the CDR3 is TGTGCCAGTAGCCCCACGTGGAGTTCGAACTATGGCTACACCTTC. The chain employs TRBV19 and TRBJ1-2; D gene ambiguous. Trimming shortened V by 6 bases and J by 2 bases, and 16 bases separated the two germline ends. CDR1 and CDR2 from the germline V gene are LNHDA and SQIVND (reference sequence). This CDR3 is 15 amino acids long. Supplemented by reference TRBV19 and TRBJ1-2, the full variable domain reads DGGITQSPKYLFRKEGQNVTLSCEQNLNHDAMYWYRQDPGQGLRLIYYSQIVNDFQKGDIAEGYSVSREKKESFPLTVTSAQKNPTAFYLCASSPTWSSNYGYTFGSGTRLTVV.

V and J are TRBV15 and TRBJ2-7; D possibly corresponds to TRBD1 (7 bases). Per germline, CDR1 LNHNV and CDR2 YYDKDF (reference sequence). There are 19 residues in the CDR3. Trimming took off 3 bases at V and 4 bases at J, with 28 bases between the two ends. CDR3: CATSRGGFRETGNRYEQYF. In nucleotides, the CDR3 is TGTGCCACCAGCAGGGGGGGTTTTCGTGAGACAGGGAACAGGTACGAGCAGTACTTC.

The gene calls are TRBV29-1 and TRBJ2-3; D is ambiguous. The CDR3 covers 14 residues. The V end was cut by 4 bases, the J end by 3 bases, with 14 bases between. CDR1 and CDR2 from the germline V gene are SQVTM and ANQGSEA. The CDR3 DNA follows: TGCAGCGTTGGAGGTACACTTCTTACAGATACGCAGTATTTT. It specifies CSVGGTLLTDTQYF.

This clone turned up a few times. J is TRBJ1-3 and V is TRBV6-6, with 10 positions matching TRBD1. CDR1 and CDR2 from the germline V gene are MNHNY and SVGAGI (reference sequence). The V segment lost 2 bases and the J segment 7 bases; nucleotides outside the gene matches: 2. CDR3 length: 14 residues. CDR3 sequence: CASSYDRGRNTIYF. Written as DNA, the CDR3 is TGTGCCAGCAGTTACGACAGGGGGCGGAACACCATATATTTT.

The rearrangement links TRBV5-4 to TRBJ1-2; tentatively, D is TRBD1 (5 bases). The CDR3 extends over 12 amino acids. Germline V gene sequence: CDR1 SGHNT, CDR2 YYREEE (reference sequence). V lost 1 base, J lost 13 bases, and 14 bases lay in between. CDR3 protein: CASSLSGGIGTF. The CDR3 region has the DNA TGTGCCAGCAGCTTGTCCGGGGGGATCGGCACCTTC.

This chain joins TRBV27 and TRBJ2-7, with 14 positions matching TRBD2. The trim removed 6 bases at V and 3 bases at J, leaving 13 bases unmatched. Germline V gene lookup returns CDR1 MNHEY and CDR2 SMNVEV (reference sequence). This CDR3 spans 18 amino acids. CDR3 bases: TGTGCCAGCAGACCCCACCCGGGACTAGCGGGAGCGTTCTACGAGCAGTACTTC. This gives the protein CASRPHPGLAGAFYEQYF.

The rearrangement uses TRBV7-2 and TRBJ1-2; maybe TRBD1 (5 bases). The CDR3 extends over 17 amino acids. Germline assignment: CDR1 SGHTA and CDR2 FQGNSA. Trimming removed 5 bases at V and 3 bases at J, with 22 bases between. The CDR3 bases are TGTGCCAGCAGCCCCGGGGGTAGGGCCAGGGAGGACTATGGCTACACCTTC. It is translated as CASSPGGRAREDYGYTF.

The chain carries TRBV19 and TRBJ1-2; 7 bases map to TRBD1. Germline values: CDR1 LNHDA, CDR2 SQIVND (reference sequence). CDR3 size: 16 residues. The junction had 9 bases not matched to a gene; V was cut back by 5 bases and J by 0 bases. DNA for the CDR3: TGTGCCAGTAGTCCTCGACAGGGTTCAGCTAACTATGGCTACACCTTC. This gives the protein CASSPRQGSANYGYTF.

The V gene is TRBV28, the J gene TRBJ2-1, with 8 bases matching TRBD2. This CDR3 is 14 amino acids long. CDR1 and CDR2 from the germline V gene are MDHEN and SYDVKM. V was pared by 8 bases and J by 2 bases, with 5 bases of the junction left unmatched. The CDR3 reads CASAQREPYNEQFF. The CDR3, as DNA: TGTGCCAGCGCCCAGCGGGAGCCCTACAATGAGCAGTTCTTC.

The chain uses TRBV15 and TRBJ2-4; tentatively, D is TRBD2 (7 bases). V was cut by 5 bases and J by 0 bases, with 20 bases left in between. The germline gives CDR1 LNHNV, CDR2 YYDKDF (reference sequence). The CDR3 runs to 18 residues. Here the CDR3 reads CATSHRGRGSLAKNIQYF. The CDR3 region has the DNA TGTGCCACCAGCCACCGGGGGCGCGGGAGTCTAGCCAAAAACATTCAGTACTTC.

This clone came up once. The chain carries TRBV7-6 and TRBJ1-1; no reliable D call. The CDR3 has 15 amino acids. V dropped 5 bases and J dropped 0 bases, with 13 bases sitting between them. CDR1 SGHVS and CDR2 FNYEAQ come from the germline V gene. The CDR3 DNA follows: TGTGCCAGCAGCCCCCTCGGGAGGATGAACACTGAAGCTTTCTTT. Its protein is CASSPLGRMNTEAFF. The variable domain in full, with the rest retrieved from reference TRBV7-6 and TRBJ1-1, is GAGVSQSPRYKVTKRGQDVALRCDPISGHVSLYWYRQALGQGPEFLTYFNYEAQQDKSGLPNDRFSAERPEGSISTLTIQRTEQRDSAMYRCASSPLGRMNTEAFFGQGTRLTVV.

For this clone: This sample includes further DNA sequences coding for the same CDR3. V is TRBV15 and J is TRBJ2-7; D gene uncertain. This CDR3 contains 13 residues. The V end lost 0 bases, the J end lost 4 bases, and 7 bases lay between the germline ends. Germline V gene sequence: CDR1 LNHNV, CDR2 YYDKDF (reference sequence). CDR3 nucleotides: TGTGCCACCAGCAGAGATAGAGGTTACGAGCAGTACTTC. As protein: CATSRDRGYEQYF.

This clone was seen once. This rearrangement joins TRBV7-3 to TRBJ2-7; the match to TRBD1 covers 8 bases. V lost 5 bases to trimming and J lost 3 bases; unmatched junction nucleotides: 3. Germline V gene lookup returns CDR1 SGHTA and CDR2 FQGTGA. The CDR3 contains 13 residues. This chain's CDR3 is CASSQGAGYEQYF. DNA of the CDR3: TGTGCCAGCAGCCAGGGGGCAGGCTACGAGCAGTACTTC.

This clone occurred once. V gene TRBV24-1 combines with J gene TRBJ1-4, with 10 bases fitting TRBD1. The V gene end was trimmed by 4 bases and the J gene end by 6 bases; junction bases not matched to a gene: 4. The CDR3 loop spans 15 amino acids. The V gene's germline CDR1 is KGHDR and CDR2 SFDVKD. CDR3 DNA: TGTGCCACCAGTGACGGGGGACAGGGGTATGAAAAACTGTTTTTT. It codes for CATSDGGQGYEKLFF.

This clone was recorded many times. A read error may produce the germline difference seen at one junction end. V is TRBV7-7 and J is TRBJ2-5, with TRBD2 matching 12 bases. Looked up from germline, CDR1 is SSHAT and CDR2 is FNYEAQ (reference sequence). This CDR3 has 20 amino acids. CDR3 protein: CASSPQLLLAGGGLGETQYF. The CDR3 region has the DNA TGTGCTAGCAGCCCCCAACTCCTACTAGCGGGAGGAGGGTTGGGAGAGACCCAGTACTTC.

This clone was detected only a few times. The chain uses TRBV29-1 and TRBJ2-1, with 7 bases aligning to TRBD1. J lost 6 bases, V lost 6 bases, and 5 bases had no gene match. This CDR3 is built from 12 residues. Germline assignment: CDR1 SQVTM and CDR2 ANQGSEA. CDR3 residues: CSVGRGSNEQFF. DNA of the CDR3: TGCAGCGTAGGCAGGGGGTCCAATGAGCAGTTCTTC.

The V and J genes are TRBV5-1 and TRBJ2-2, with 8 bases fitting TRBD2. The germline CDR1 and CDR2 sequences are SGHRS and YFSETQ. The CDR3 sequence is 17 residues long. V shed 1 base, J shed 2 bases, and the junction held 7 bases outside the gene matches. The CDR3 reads CASSLSTSGLNTGELFF. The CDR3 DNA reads TGCGCCAGCAGCTTGAGTACTAGCGGACTAAACACCGGGGAGCTGTTTTTT.

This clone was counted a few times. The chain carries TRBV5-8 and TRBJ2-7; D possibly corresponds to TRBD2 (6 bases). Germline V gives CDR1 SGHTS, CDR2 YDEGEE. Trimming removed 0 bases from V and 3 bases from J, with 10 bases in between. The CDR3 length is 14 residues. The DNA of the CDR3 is TGTGCCAGCAGCTTGGCCGGAGGGCACTACGAGCAGTACTTC. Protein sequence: CASSLAGGHYEQYF.

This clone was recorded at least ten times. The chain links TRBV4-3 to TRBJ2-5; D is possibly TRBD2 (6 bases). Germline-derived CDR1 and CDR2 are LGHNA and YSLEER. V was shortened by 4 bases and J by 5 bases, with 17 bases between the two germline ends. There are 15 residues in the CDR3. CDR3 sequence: CASSPRAGGGETQYF. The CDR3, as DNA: TGCGCCAGCAGCCCCCGAGCCGGGGGTGGGGAGACCCAGTACTTC.

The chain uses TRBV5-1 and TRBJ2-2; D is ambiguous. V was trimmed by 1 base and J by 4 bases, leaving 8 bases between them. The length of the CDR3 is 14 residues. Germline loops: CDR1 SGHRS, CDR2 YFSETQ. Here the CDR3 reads CASSLLISTGELFF. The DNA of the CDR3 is TGCGCCAGCAGCTTGTTAATTTCCACCGGGGAGCTGTTTTTT. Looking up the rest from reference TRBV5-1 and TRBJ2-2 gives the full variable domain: KAGVTQTPRYLIKTRGQQVTLSCSPISGHRSVSWYQQTPGQGLQFLFEYFSETQRNKGNFPGRFSGRQFSNSRSEMNVSTLELGDSALYLCASSLLISTGELFFGEGSRLTVL.

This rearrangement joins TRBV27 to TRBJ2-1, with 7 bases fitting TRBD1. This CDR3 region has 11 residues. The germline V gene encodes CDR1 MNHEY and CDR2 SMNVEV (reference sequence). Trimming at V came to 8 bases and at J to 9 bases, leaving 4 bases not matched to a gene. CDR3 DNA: TGTGCCAGCGGGCGGACAGGTGAGCAGTTCTTC. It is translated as CASGRTGEQFF.

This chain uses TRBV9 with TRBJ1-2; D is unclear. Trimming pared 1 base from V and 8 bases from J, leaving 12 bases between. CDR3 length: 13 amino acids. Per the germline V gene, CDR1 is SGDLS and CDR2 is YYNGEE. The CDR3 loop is CASSVNEGEGYTF. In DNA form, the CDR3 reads TGTGCCAGCAGCGTAAATGAGGGTGAGGGCTACACCTTC.

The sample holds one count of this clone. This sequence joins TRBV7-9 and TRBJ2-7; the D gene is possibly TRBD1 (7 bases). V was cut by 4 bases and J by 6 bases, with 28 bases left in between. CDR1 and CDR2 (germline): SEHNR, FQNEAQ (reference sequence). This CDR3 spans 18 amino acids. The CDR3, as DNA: TGTGCCAGCAGCTCATCAGGAGGGCGGGACAGCTGGATGGTCGAGCAGTACTTC. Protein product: CASSSSGGRDSWMVEQYF.

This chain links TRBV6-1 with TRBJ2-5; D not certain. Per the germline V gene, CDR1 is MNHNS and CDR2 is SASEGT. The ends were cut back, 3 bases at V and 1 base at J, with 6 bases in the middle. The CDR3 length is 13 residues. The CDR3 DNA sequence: TGTGCCAGCAGTGAGACTTTCCAAGAGACCCAGTACTTC. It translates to CASSETFQETQYF.

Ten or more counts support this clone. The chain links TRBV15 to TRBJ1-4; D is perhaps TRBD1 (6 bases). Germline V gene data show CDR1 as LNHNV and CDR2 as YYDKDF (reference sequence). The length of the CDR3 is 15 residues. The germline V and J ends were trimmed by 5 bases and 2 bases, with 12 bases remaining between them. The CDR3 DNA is TGTGCCACCAGCGGAGGGGGGCCCACTAATGAAAAACTGTTTTTT. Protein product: CATSGGGPTNEKLFF. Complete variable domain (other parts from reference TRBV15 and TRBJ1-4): DAMVIQNPRYQVTQFGKPVTLSCSQTLNHNVMYWYQQKSSQAPKLLFHYYDKDFNNEADTPDNFQSRRPNTSFCFLDIRSPGLGDTAMYLCATSGGGPTNEKLFFGSGTQLSVL.

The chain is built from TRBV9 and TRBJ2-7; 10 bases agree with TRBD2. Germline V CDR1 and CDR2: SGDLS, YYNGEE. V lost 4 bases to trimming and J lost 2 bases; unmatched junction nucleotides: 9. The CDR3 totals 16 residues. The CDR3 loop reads CASSPTRTSGTYEQYF. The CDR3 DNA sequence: TGTGCCAGCAGCCCAACCAGGACTAGCGGAACCTACGAGCAGTACTTC. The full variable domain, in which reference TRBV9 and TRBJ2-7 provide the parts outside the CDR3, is DSGVTQTPKHLITATGQRVTLRCSPRSGDLSVYWYQQSLDQGLQFLIQYYNGEERAKGNILERFSAQQFPDLHSELNLSSLELGDSALYFCASSPTRTSGTYEQYFGPGTRLTVT.

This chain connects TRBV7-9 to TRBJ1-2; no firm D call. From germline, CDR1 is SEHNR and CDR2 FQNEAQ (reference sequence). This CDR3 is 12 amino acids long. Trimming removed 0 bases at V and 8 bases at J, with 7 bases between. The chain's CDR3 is CASSLADKGYTF. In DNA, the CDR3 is TGTGCCAGCAGCTTAGCCGACAAAGGCTACACCTTC.

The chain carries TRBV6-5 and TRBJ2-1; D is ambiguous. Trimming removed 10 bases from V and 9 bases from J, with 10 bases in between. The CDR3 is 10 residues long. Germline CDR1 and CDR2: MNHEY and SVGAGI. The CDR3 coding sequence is TGTGCCACCTCGGTCGGTGAGCAGTTCTTC. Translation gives CATSVGEQFF.

The CDR3 loop reads CASSYSPVAGNTGELFF. The CDR3 bases are TGTGCCAGCAGTTACTCACCAGTAGCGGGGAACACCGGGGAGCTGTTTTTT. V is TRBV6-2 or TRBV6-3 and J is TRBJ2-2; TRBD2 aligns across 7 bases. Germline V gene lookup returns CDR1 MNHEY and CDR2 SVGEGT. The CDR3 extends over 17 amino acids. Losses at the gene ends were 0 bases for V and 1 base for J; bases not matched to a gene: 5.